One TCR beta chain is described in this entry. Its matching antigen is unknown. The CDR3 contains 16 residues. Germline V lookup: CDR1 SNHLY, CDR2 FYNNEI. The V and J ends lost 1 base and 2 bases, in that order; junction bases with no gene match: 3. PCR primers comprised 60 Vbeta and 13 Jbeta primers. Libraries were prepared by immunoSEQ multiplex PCR; TCRdb keeps only in-frame clonotypes and omits some of them. This repertoire shows roughly 93,000 clones, more than 70% found once; its top ten account for about a tenth. This sample was included in a study of cytomegalovirus exposure and HLA in healthy donors. Study-wide findings and caveats: HLA restriction was apparent for most CMV-associated TCR beta chains in a later analysis. Association with HLA alleles at 0.05 false discovery rate was found for 17,000 or so TCR beta sequences in a later analysis. Later analysis demonstrated an association between a missense DCLRE1C variant and TCR beta V- and J-gene trimming.

The sample comprised PBMCs. The TCR sequence derives from a man younger than 30 in good health and CMV-seropositive. The J gene is TRBJ2-1, the V gene TRBV2; TRBD2 aligns across 9 bases. The CDR3 loop is CASSEEAGGTYNEQFF. The DNA for the CDR3 is TGTGCCAGCAGTGAAGAAGCGGGGGGTACCTACAATGAGCAGTTCTTC.